The source of this TCR beta chain is a study of prognosis after radiotherapy for stage I lung cancer. Study as a whole: Stage I lung tumors that were newly diagnosed and primary were found in around 13 patients, while about five patients had oligometastatic NSCLC after surgical resection of the primary tumor. No patient received concurrent therapy with stereotactic body radiotherapy. Study results and limitations: Patients who developed distant metastases had lower Shannon entropy after stereotactic body radiation therapy.

In regard to this clonotype: Its antigen is not known.

Amplification of TCR beta CDR3 from genomic DNA used two-round multiplex PCR. Primers targeting each individual TRBV and TRBJ gene were applied in first-round PCR. TCRdb analysed the multiplex PCR reads with MiXCR anew, one entry per CDR3 protein. This sample has around 26,000 distinct CDR3 sequences, with about half found just once. Germline lookup yields CDR1 SGDLS and CDR2 YYNGEE. Trimming stripped 3 bases from V and 4 bases from J, with 28 bases between. The CDR3 runs 20 residues. This chain uses TRBV9 with TRBJ2-2, with D tentatively TRBD1 or TRBD2 (5 bases each). The receptor was derived from a donor at least 50 years old with non-small cell lung cancer. This material consisted of PBMCs, taken before or after stereotactic body radiation therapy (not recorded which). CDR3 protein: CASSGRWDESEIWGTGELFF. CDR3 bases: TGTGCCAGCAGCGGGAGGTGGGACGAGTCCGAAATTTGGGGCACCGGGGAGCTGTTTTTT.